The 25 T cell receptor beta chains below come from one sample, sequenced in a study of blood T cell repertoires in COVID-19 (TCRdb year 2020). Library generation was performed with the immunoSEQ multiplex PCR assay. In its TCRdb copy, this immuneACCESS table keeps in-frame sequences only and misses some clones. Where compared with another copy, unresolved V genes explain less than half of these, and the others have no known cause. The sample table holds 230,000 or so clones, of which roughly 76% were seen once. The ten largest clones capture around 5% of the sample. The sequenced sample consisted of peripheral blood. The origin of the receptors is a human donor in a cohort sampled during active COVID-19.

The V and J genes are TRBV7-9 and TRBJ1-3, with 7 bases identical to TRBD1. Looked up from germline, CDR1 is SEHNR and CDR2 is FQNEAQ (reference sequence). This CDR3 spans 15 amino acids. The J segment lost 4 bases and the V segment lost 4 bases, leaving 7 bases of the junction unmatched. The CDR3 reads CASSYKTGSGNTIYF. In DNA form, the CDR3 reads TGTGCCAGCAGCTACAAGACAGGGTCCGGAAACACCATATATTTT.

CDR3 sequence reads: CASSVDPQPTYNSPLHF. DNA for the CDR3: TGTGCCAGCAGCGTAGATCCCCAGCCGACATATAATTCACCCCTCCACTTT. V usage is TRBV9 and J usage is TRBJ1-6; D gene unclear. From germline, CDR1 is SGDLS and CDR2 YYNGEE. This CDR3 is 17 amino acids long. Trimming stripped 0 bases from V and 4 bases from J, with 14 bases between. Full variable domain (outside the CDR3, taken from reference TRBV9 and TRBJ1-6): DSGVTQTPKHLITATGQRVTLRCSPRSGDLSVYWYQQSLDQGLQFLIQYYNGEERAKGNILERFSAQQFPDLHSELNLSSLELGDSALYFCASSVDPQPTYNSPLHFGNGTRLTVT.

The chain carries TRBV5-1 and TRBJ2-7, with TRBD2 as a possible D gene (6 bases). V lost 0 bases and J 4 bases, leaving 8 bases between the germline ends. This CDR3 region has 13 residues. CDR1 and CDR2 from the germline V gene are SGHRS and YFSETQ. The CDR3 DNA is TGCGCCAGCAGCTTGGCGGCGGGGTACGAGCAGTACTTC. It codes for CASSLAAGYEQYF.

The CDR3 reads CASSSQGSSYNEQFF. CDR3 coding DNA: TGTGCCAGCAGTAGCCAGGGGAGCTCCTACAATGAGCAGTTCTTC. The V and J genes are TRBV2 and TRBJ2-1; TRBD1 is a possible D gene (6 bases). The V and J ends lost 5 bases and 0 bases respectively, with 11 bases between them. The germline CDR1 and CDR2 sequences are SNHLY and FYNNEI. The CDR3 consists of 15 residues.

The V gene is TRBV5-4, the J gene TRBJ2-5; the D gene is possibly TRBD1 (6 bases). Germline V gene sequence: CDR1 SGHNT, CDR2 YYREEE (reference sequence). Trimming removed 0 bases from V and 5 bases from J, with 8 bases in between. This CDR3 is built from 13 residues. The CDR3 DNA sequence: TGTGCCAGCAGCTTGGCTCAGGGGGAGACCCAGTACTTC. It translates to CASSLAQGETQYF.

There are a few counts of this clone. This sequence joins TRBV3-1 (or the pseudogene TRBV3-2) and TRBJ2-2, with D maybe TRBD2 (5 bases). The germline V gene has CDR1 LGHDT and CDR2 YNNKEL (reference sequence). This CDR3 is 13 amino acids long. Between the trimmed V and J ends, which lost 4 bases and 6 bases, there was a span of 9 bases. DNA of the CDR3: TGTGCCAGCAGCCCCGGACTTCCCGGGGAGCTGTTTTTT. It specifies CASSPGLPGELFF.

The chain is built from TRBV29-1 and TRBJ2-1; the D gene is possibly TRBD2 (5 bases). The V end lost 8 bases, the J end lost 12 bases, and 8 bases lay between the germline ends. This CDR3 has 8 amino acids. Germline V lookup: CDR1 SQVTM, CDR2 ANQGSEA. The CDR3 DNA sequence: TGCAGCCCAGGAGGGCAGTTCTTC. The encoded protein is CSPGGQFF.

This chain joins TRBV2 and TRBJ2-7; TRBD2 agrees at 7 bases. The CDR3 covers 15 residues. V was clipped by 1 base and J by 0 bases; unmatched bases: 3. Germline CDR1 and CDR2: SNHLY and FYNNEI. This chain's CDR3 is CASSEEAGFSYEQYF. As DNA, the CDR3 is TGTGCCAGCAGTGAAGAAGCGGGGTTCTCCTACGAGCAGTACTTC.

CDR3 region: CASSGGRGLSEKLFF. The CDR3, as DNA: TGTGCCAGCAGCGGGGGTAGGGGGCTTAGTGAAAAACTGTTTTTT. This sequence joins TRBV5-6 and TRBJ1-4; 7 positions agree with TRBD1. The germline V gene has CDR1 SGHDT and CDR2 YYEEEE. There are 15 residues in the CDR3. The ends lost 4 bases at V and 7 bases at J; junction bases unmatched: 10.

V and J are TRBV6-5 and TRBJ1-4; tentatively, D is TRBD1 (5 bases). CDR3 size: 13 residues. Germline V gives CDR1 MNHEY, CDR2 SVGAGI. Trimming took 7 bases from V and 8 from J, leaving 14 bases between them. The CDR3 here is CASTEQAGEKLFF. In DNA, the CDR3 is TGTGCCAGCACCGAACAGGCGGGGGAAAAACTGTTTTTT.

This clone has only a few counts. The V gene is TRBV6-1, the J gene TRBJ2-7; 11 bases map to TRBD1. The CDR3 covers 15 residues. The germline gives CDR1 MNHNS, CDR2 SASEGT. Unmatched junction bases numbered 7, after V lost 2 bases and J lost 7 bases. This CDR3 reads CASSEQRDRGKEQYF. Here the CDR3 DNA reads TGTGCCAGCAGTGAACAACGGGACAGGGGGAAAGAGCAGTACTTC.

The chain has TRBV18 and TRBJ1-1; TRBD1 aligns across 9 bases. After removal of 0 bases from V and 7 bases from J, the junction contained 3 bases not matched to a gene. Germline V gene lookup returns CDR1 KGHSH and CDR2 LQKENI. This CDR3 has 14 amino acids. CDR3 sequence: CASSPPTGGNEAFF. CDR3 coding DNA: TGTGCCAGCTCACCACCGACAGGGGGAAATGAAGCTTTCTTT.

CDR3 sequence (DNA): TGTGCCATCAGTGAGCCCTATAGCGGGAGGTCTTACGAGCAGTACTTC. Protein product: CAISEPYSGRSYEQYF. This chain connects TRBV10-3 to TRBJ2-7, with 10 bases identical to TRBD2. CDR1 is ENHRY and CDR2 is SYGVKD in the germline V gene. This CDR3 has 16 residues. V trimming: 2 bases; J trimming: 4 bases; junction bases outside the gene matches: 8.

This clone was seen once. V gene TRBV24-1 combines with J gene TRBJ2-3; 10 nucleotides agree with TRBD1. The V and J ends lost 4 bases and 4 bases, in that order; junction bases with no gene match: 4. Germline V CDR1 and CDR2: KGHDR, SFDVKD. The CDR3 is made up of 15 amino acids. CDR3 DNA: TGTGCCACCAGTGACCGTGGGACAGGGGCAGATACGCAGTATTTT. This codes for CATSDRGTGADTQYF.

The genes are TRBV7-8 and TRBJ2-7; TRBD2 agrees at 12 bases. The V and J ends lost 5 bases and 3 bases, in that order; junction bases with no gene match: 5. Germline lookup yields CDR1 SGHVS and CDR2 FQNEAQ. The CDR3 has 15 residues. In DNA form, the CDR3 reads TGTGCCAGCAGCCCACAACTAGCGGGAGGCTACGAGCAGTACTTC. It codes for CASSPQLAGGYEQYF.

The chain combines TRBV30 with TRBJ2-5, with 9 bases that match TRBD1. This CDR3 is 15 amino acids long. Trimming cost V 0 bases and J 4 bases; bases outside gene matches: 6. Germline CDR1 is GTSNPN and CDR2 is SVGIG (reference sequence). For the CDR3, the DNA is TGTGCCTGGAGTGTACAGGGGGCCTGGGTAGAGACCCAGTACTTC. It yields the protein CAWSVQGAWVETQYF.

This clone was counted only a few times. The chain uses TRBV19 and TRBJ1-2; D remains unclear. Between the trimmed V and J ends, which lost 2 bases and 8 bases, there was a span of 12 bases. CDR1 is LNHDA, CDR2 SQIVND, per germline (reference sequence). The CDR3 covers 13 residues. The CDR3 sequence: CASSIRSKEGYTF. DNA of the CDR3: TGTGCCAGTAGTATACGAAGTAAGGAGGGCTACACCTTC.

The chain links TRBV19 to TRBJ1-5; 12 bases align to TRBD1. Per germline, CDR1 LNHDA and CDR2 SQIVND (reference sequence). This CDR3 comprises 22 residues. V was pared by 0 bases and J by 1 base, with 16 bases of the junction left unmatched. DNA of the CDR3: TGTGCCAGTAGTATAGATGTTAGCGGGGGACAGGGGGCCCTTCTGAGCAATCAGCCCCAGCATTTT. It encodes CASSIDVSGGQGALLSNQPQHF.

This chain uses TRBV6-5 with TRBJ1-3, with D maybe TRBD1 (5 bases). The V and J ends lost 0 bases and 1 base respectively, with 10 bases between them. This CDR3 spans 16 amino acids. Germline assignment: CDR1 MNHEY and CDR2 SVGAGI. The CDR3 nucleotides read TGTGCCAGCAGTTACTCTCTGAGACAGTCTGGAAACACCATATATTTT. It specifies CASSYSLRQSGNTIYF.

The chain combines TRBV6-2 or TRBV6-3 with TRBJ1-1, with 9 bases lining up with TRBD1. Looked up from germline, CDR1 is MNHEY and CDR2 is SVGEGT. Trimming at V came to 6 bases and at J to 1 base, leaving 6 bases not matched to a gene. There are 15 residues in the CDR3. CDR3 coding DNA: TGTGCCAGCAGCCGGGACAGGGTAAGGAACACTGAAGCTTTCTTT. Its translation is CASSRDRVRNTEAFF.

The chain links TRBV30 to TRBJ1-1; TRBD1 matches at 8 bases. The CDR3 is 16 residues long. Germline assignment: CDR1 GTSNPN and CDR2 SVGIG (reference sequence). V dropped 0 bases and J dropped 7; count of bases not matched to a gene: 13. CDR3 sequence reads: CAWSVRRDRTNFEAFF. The CDR3 nucleotides read TGTGCCTGGAGTGTACGGCGGGACAGGACCAACTTTGAAGCTTTCTTT.

This clone has just one count. This chain uses TRBV4-2 with TRBJ2-5, with D possibly TRBD2 on 5 matching bases. This CDR3 comprises 16 residues. The V and J ends lost 0 bases and 4 bases respectively, with 15 bases between them. The germline V gene has CDR1 LGHNA and CDR2 YNFKEQ. The CDR3 is CASSQDQRPAVETQYF. The CDR3 coding sequence is TGTGCCAGCAGCCAAGATCAGCGCCCAGCGGTAGAGACCCAGTACTTC.

This chain joins TRBV15 and TRBJ1-1; 7 bases map to TRBD1. The V and J ends lost 2 bases and 4 bases, in that order; junction bases with no gene match: 7. The CDR3 extends over 15 amino acids. Germline V gene data show CDR1 as LNHNV and CDR2 as YYDKDF (reference sequence). The CDR3 spells CATSRPQGLITEAFF. Written as DNA, the CDR3 is TGTGCCACCAGCAGACCACAGGGGTTGATCACTGAAGCTTTCTTT.

V and J are TRBV29-1 and TRBJ2-7; TRBD1 matches at 10 bases. The germline V gene encodes CDR1 SQVTM and CDR2 ANQGSEA. The CDR3 has 13 amino acids. V was pared by 5 bases and J by 6 bases, with 7 bases of the junction left unmatched. CDR3 sequence reads: CSVTGQGNSEQYF. The CDR3 DNA sequence: TGCAGCGTTACGGGACAGGGGAACTCCGAGCAGTACTTC.

The CDR3 loop reads CASTAGGMNTEAFF. The CDR3 DNA sequence: TGTGCCAGTACCGCGGGGGGTATGAACACTGAAGCTTTCTTT. This chain links TRBV19 with TRBJ1-1, with D possibly being TRBD1 (5 bases). CDR3 length: 14 amino acids. Trimming cost V 7 bases and J 0 bases, with 12 bases left between them. Germline V gene sequence: CDR1 LNHDA, CDR2 SQIVND (reference sequence).